This T cell receptor (beta chain) was sequenced during a study of T cell changes during pregnancy in multiple sclerosis. CDR1 and CDR2 (germline): GTSNPN, SVGIG (reference sequence). CDR3 size: 13 residues. V lost 5 bases and J lost 3; bases outside the gene matches: 2. Only in-frame clones appear in the TCRdb table, and some are missing; sequencing was by immunoSEQ multiplex PCR. The sample lists tens of thousands of clones, roughly 92% occurring once. The V call is TRBV30, the J call TRBJ1-3; TRBD1 aligns across 9 bases. The material sequenced was CD4+ T cells from peripheral blood mononuclear cells, taken in the third trimester of pregnancy. The receptor was isolated from a female donor with multiple sclerosis, enrolled in a pregnancy study. The CDR3 region is CAWGQGFGNTIYF. Here the CDR3 DNA reads TGTGCCTGGGGACAGGGGTTTGGAAACACCATATATTTT.